This T cell receptor beta chain was captured by sequencing in a study of cytomegalovirus exposure and HLA in healthy donors. Findings and caveats of the study: The authors listed 150 to 200 TCR beta chains as cytomegalovirus-associated.

Trimming took off 3 bases at V and 6 bases at J, with 18 bases between the two ends. The CDR3 contains 15 residues. Germline V CDR1 and CDR2: GTSNPN, SVGIG (reference sequence). As to this clone: Its antigen is undetermined.

Researchers ran the PCR with 60 Vbeta and 13 Jbeta primers. Some clones are missing from TCRdb's copy, which holds only in-frame ones; the method was immunoSEQ multiplex PCR. In total, the table holds tens of thousands of clones. Donors were ostensibly healthy at sampling, although undocumented immune exposures were probable. The chain combines TRBV30 with TRBJ2-1; a possible D gene is TRBD2 (5 bases). Sequences were obtained from PBMCs. This receptor was taken from a woman aged 30 to 39 in good health and CMV-seronegative. For the CDR3, the DNA is TGTGCCTGGAGAGGTGTGGCGGGCTATAGCAATGAGCAGTTCTTC. Its translation: CAWRGVAGYSNEQFF.